This is a list of T cell receptor beta chains from one sample in a study of blood T cell repertoires in COVID-19. Some clones are missing from TCRdb's copy, which holds only in-frame ones; the method was immunoSEQ multiplex PCR. The sample lists 90,000 or so clones; 85% were seen once. Sequenced material: peripheral blood. All receptors come from a man aged 55 to 70 with acute or convalescent COVID-19. CDR3s include the opening cysteine and the closing phenylalanine or tryptophan. The order of the fields is J gene, clone size, V gene, D gene, CDR3 DNA, CDR3 protein. The D gene is left open where the match is weak. Part of the rows lack a size; the others show once, few, many or a class for expanded clones.

TRBJ2-3	few	TRBV18	TRBD2	TGTGCCAGCTCAACAGGACTAGCACCTACCACAGATACGCAGTATTTT	CASSTGLAPTTDTQYF
TRBJ1-6	.	TRBV30	.	TGTGCCTGGAGTCTGGGCCTTAATTCACCCCTCCACTTT	CAWSLGLNSPLHF
TRBJ2-2	.	TRBV3-1/TRBV3-2	TRBD1	TGTGCCAGCAGCCAATCATACAGGGGCGGGGAGCTGTTTTTT	CASSQSYRGGELFF
TRBJ2-7	.	TRBV15	.	TGTGCCACCAGCAGGGGGGGTAGTGACTCCTACGAGCAGTACTTC	CATSRGGSDSYEQYF
TRBJ2-7	.	TRBV19	TRBD2	TGTGCCAGTAGCCGGGGGGGATCCTACGAGCAGTACTTC	CASSRGGSYEQYF
TRBJ1-2	.	TRBV5-1	TRBD1	TGCGCCAGCAGCTTGGCGTCAGGGGGTAGCGGTGGCTACACCTTC	CASSLASGGSGGYTF
TRBJ1-5	.	TRBV7-9	.	TGTGCCAGCAGCGTCGCGGGGGACCAGCCCCAGCATTTT	CASSVAGDQPQHF
TRBJ2-1	.	TRBV6-1	TRBD1	TGTGCCAGCAGTTCCCTGGACAGGGGGAACAATGAGCAGTTCTTC	CASSSLDRGNNEQFF
TRBJ1-1	.	TRBV7-2	TRBD1	TGTGCCAGCAGCTACAAGACAGGGAAGACTGAAGCTTTCTTT	CASSYKTGKTEAFF
TRBJ2-5	.	TRBV5-1	TRBD2	TGCGCCAGCAGCTTGATCGGGGGGAGGGAGACCCAGTACTTC	CASSLIGGRETQYF
TRBJ1-1	.	TRBV4-1	.	TGCGCCAGCAGCCGGTGGGAGGACGGAATCACTGAAGCTTTCTTT	CASSRWEDGITEAFF
TRBJ2-3	.	TRBV13	.	TGTGCCAGCAGCTTAGGCTCCGGTACTAGCACAGATACGCAGTATTTT	CASSLGSGTSTDTQYF
TRBJ2-5	once	TRBV6-1	.	TGTGCCAGCAGTGGGGGGCTACCAAATACCGCAGAGACCCAGTACTTC	CASSGGLPNTAETQYF
TRBJ2-7	.	TRBV5-1	TRBD2	TGCGCCAGCAGCTGGGCTAGCGGGGGTTCCTTTGACGAGCAGTACTTC	CASSWASGGSFDEQYF
TRBJ1-2	.	TRBV30	TRBD1	TGTGCCTGGAGTGTACTAGGACAGGGTTCCAACTATGGCTACACCTTC	CAWSVLGQGSNYGYTF
TRBJ1-6	.	TRBV5-6	.	TGTGCCAGCAGCTTGGACAACAGGGATTCACCCCTCCACTTT	CASSLDNRDSPLHF
TRBJ2-7	.	TRBV10-3	TRBD1	TGTGCCATCAGTGAGGGCCGAGGGGGCTGGGACGAGCAGTACTTC	CAISEGRGGWDEQYF
TRBJ1-1	few	TRBV6-2/TRBV6-3	.	TGTGCCAGCAGTTACTCGGAGACAGGCAAAGCTTTCTTT	CASSYSETGKAFF
TRBJ2-7	.	TRBV11-1	TRBD2	TGTGCCAGCAGCCCCCGACTAGCGGGAGTAGCCTACGAGCAGTACTTC	CASSPRLAGVAYEQYF
TRBJ2-3	.	TRBV9	TRBD2	TGTGCCAGCAGCGTAGTTAGCGGGGGGCCCTCAGATACGCAGTATTTT	CASSVVSGGPSDTQYF
TRBJ1-2	once	TRBV5-1	.	TGCGCCAGCAGCTTGGCCGCGGGAGGGAACTATGGCTACACCTTC	CASSLAAGGNYGYTF
TRBJ2-4	.	TRBV5-1	TRBD1	TGCGCCAGCACGACAGGGTTGGGATTAGCCAAAAACATTCAGTACTTC	CASTTGLGLAKNIQYF
TRBJ2-5	.	TRBV5-4	TRBD2	TGTGCCATTCATTCCGGCGGGGGGGTACGAGAGACCCAGTACTTC	CAIHSGGGVRETQYF
TRBJ2-2	.	TRBV29-1	TRBD1	TGCAGCGTTGAGAAAGGGGGCAACACCGGGGAGCTGTTTTTT	CSVEKGGNTGELFF
TRBJ1-1	.	TRBV18	.	TGTGCCAGCTCACCACAGGGAGGGAAGACTGAAGCTTTCTTT	CASSPQGGKTEAFF
TRBJ2-1	.	TRBV19	TRBD2	TGTGCCAGTAGTATAGGTAGCGGGTATTACAATGAGCAGTTCTTC	CASSIGSGYYNEQFF
TRBJ2-1	.	TRBV10-3	.	TGTGCCATCAGTGAACGGGTATCGGGCAATGAGCAGTTCTTC	CAISERVSGNEQFF
TRBJ2-1	.	TRBV5-1	TRBD2	TGCGCCAGCAGCTTAGGACTAGCGGTCAATGAGCAGTTCTTC	CASSLGLAVNEQFF